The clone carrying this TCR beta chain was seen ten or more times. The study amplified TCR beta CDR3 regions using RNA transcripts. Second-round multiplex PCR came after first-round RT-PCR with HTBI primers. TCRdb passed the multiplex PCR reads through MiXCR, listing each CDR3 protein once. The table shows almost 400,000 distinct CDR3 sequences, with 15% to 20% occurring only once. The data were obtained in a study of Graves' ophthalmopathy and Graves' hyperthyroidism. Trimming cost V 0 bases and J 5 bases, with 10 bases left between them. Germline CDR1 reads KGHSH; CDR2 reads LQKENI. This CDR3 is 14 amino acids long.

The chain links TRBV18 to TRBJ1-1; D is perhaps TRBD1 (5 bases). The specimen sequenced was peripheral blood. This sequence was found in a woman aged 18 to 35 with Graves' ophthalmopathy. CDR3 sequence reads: CASSPPGLRTEAFF. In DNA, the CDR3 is TGTGCCAGCTCACCACCGGGGCTACGGACTGAAGCTTTCTTT.